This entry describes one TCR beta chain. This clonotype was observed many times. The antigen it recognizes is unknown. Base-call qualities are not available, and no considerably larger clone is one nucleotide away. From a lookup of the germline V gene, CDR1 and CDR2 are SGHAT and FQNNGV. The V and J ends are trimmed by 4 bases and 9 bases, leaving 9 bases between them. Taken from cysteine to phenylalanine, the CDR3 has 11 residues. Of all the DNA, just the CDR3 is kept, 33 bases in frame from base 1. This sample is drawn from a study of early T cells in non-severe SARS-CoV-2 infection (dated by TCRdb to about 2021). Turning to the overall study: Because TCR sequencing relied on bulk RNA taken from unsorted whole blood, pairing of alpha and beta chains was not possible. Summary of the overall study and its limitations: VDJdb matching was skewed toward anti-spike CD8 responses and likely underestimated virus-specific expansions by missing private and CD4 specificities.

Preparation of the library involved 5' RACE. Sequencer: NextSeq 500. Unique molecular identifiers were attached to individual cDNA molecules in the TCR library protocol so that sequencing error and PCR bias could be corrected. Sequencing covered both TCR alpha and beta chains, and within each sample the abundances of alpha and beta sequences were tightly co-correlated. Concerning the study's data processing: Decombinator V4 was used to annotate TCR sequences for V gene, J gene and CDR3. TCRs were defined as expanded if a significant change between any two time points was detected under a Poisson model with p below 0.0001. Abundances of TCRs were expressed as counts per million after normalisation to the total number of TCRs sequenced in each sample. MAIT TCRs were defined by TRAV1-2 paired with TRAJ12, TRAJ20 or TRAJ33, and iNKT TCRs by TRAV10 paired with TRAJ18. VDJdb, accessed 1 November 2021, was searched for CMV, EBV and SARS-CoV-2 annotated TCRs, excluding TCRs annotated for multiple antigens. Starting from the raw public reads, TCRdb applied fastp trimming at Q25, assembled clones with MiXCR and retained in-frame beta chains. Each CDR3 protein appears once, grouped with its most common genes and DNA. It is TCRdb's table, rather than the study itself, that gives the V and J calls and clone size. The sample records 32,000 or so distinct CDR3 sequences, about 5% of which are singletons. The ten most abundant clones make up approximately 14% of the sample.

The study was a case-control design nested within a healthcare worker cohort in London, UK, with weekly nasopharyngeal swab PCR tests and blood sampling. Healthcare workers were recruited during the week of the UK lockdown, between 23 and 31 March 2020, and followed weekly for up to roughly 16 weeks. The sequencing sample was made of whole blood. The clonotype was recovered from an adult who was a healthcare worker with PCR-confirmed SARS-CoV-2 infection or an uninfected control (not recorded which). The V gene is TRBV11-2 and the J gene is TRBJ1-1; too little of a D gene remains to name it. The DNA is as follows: TGTGCCAGCAGCTCAGGACCGAAAGCTTTCTTT. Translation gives CASSSGPKAFF.